The sequence of this T cell receptor (beta chain) was determined in a study of shared clonotypes between healthy human individuals. Study-wide background: Per donor, CD8 memory used one plate, CD8 naive used two, CD4 memory used three and CD4 naive used three. Study observations and caveats: Across subsets, estimated richness was generally greater for naive than for memory populations.

Repertoires were generated with immunoSEQ multiplex PCR, while TCRdb's copy carries only in-frame clones and drops some. In the table there are 2,500,000 or so clones, less than 95% of which are singletons. Germline CDR1 and CDR2: LNHDA and SQIVND (reference sequence). Trimming took 11 bases from V and 5 from J, leaving 19 bases between them. This CDR3 contains 14 residues. In regard to this clone: The target antigen is unknown.

Source material: naive CD4+ T cells from PBMCs. This sample's subset: CD45RA+ positively selected. The chain combines TRBV19 with TRBJ1-5, with no clear D. This TCR was recovered from a man younger than 35 in good health. Some clones in this sample may be carry-over from other donors' samples. CDR3 in amino acids: CAGLERPYDQPQHF. In nucleotides, the CDR3 is TGTGCCGGACTCGAGAGGCCCTATGATCAGCCCCAGCATTTT.